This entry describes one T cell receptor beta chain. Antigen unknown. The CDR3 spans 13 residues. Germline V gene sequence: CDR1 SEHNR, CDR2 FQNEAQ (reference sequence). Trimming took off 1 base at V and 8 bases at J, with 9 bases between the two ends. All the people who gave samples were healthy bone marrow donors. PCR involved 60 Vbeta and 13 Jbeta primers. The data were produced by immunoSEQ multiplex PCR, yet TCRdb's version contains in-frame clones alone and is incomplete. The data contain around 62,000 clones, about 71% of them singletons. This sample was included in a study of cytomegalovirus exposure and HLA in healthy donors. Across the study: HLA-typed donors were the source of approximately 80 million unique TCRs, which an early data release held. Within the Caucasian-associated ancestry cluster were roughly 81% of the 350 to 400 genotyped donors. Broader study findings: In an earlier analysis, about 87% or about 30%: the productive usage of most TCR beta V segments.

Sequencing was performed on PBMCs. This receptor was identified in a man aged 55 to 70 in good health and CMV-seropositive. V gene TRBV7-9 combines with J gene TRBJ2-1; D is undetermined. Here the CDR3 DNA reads TGTGCCAGCAGCTTAGGAGGAGTCGATGAGCAGTTCTTC. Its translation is CASSLGGVDEQFF. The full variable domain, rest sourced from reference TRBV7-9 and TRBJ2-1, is DTGVSQNPRHKITKRGQNVTFRCDPISEHNRLYWYRQTLGQGPEFLTYFQNEAQLEKSRLLSDRFSAERPKGSFSTLEIQRTEQGDSAMYLCASSLGGVDEQFFGPGTRLTVL.